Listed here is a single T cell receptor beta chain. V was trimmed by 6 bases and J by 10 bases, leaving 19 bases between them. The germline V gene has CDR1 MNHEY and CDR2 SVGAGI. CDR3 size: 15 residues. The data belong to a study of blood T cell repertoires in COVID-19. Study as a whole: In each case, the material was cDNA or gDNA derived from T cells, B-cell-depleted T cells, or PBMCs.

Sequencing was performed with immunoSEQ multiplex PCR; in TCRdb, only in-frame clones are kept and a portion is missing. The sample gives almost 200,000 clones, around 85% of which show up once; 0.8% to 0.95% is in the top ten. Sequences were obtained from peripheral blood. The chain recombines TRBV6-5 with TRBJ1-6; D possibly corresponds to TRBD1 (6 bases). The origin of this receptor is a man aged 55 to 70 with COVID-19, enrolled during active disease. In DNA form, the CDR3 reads TGTGCCAGCAGCTCCCGCAGGGGCATCCAGTCACCCCTCCACTTT. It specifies CASSSRRGIQSPLHF.